The clone carrying this T cell receptor beta chain was counted a few times. Its target is not known. This CDR3 comprises 15 residues. Germline-derived CDR1 and CDR2 are LGHDT and YNNKEL (reference sequence). The source of the sample is a study of blood T cells in healthy people across ages. Notes on the study in general: Observed TCR beta diversity per million T cells went down as age went up. This fall followed a roughly linear course with age. Percentage of naive T cells showed a strong correlation with TCR beta diversity.

Together with a sample-barcoded 5' primer, a J-beta primer mix was included in a second PCR lasting about 7 to 12 cycles. Each TCR beta cDNA got a 12-nucleotide random molecular identifier. TCRdb redid the calling of the 5' RACE reads with MiXCR, one entry per CDR3 protein. The sample has almost 300,000 distinct CDR3 sequences; roughly a quarter are singletons. The chain carries TRBV3-1 and TRBJ2-5; the match to TRBD2 covers 12 bases. The DNA end is more similar to TRBJ2-1, so the J call may be wrong. The sequence came from a woman in her 70s in good health. The source material was blood. The CDR3 DNA reads TGTGCCAGCAGCCCCAGGCGACTAGCGGGAGAGGAGCAGTTCTTC. It translates to CASSPRRLAGEEQFF.